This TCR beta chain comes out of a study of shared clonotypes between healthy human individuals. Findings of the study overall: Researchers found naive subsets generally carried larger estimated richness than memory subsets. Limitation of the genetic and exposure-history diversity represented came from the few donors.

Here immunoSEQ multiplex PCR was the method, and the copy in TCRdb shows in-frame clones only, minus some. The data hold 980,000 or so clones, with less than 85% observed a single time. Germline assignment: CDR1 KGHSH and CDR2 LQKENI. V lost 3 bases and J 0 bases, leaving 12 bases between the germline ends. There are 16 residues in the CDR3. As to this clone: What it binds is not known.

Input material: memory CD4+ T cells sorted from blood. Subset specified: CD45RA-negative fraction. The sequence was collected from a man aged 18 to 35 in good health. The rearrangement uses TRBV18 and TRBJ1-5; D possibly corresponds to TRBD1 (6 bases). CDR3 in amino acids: CASSPNREGSNQPQHF. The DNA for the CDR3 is TGTGCCAGCTCACCTAACAGGGAAGGTAGCAATCAGCCCCAGCATTTT.